The 20 T cell receptor beta chains below all came from one sample that was sequenced in a study of shared clonotypes between healthy human individuals. TCRdb keeps only in-frame clones here, not all; method: immunoSEQ multiplex PCR. The table records about 2.4 million clones, more than 85% of them present only once. The sample taken for sequencing was naive CD4+ T cells from PBMCs. Subset indicated: CD45RA+ positively selected. Receptors were obtained from a man between 18 and 35 years old in good health. Some clones in this sample may be carry-over from other donors' samples.

This clone was counted a few times. The V and J genes are TRBV4-2 and TRBJ1-1; 7 bases fit TRBD1. Per the germline V gene, CDR1 is LGHNA and CDR2 is YNFKEQ. V lost 3 bases to trimming and J lost 5 bases; unmatched junction nucleotides: 9. CDR3 size: 15 residues. The CDR3 spells CASSHPQGMGTEAFF. As DNA, the CDR3 is TGTGCCAGCAGCCACCCACAGGGGATGGGGACTGAAGCTTTCTTT.

The chain combines TRBV29-1 with TRBJ2-1; the match to TRBD2 covers 8 bases. The CDR3 is 13 residues long. After removal of 7 bases from V and 8 bases from J, the junction contained 10 bases not matched to a gene. Germline values: CDR1 SQVTM, CDR2 ANQGSEA. The CDR3 sequence is CSAVSGRVDEQFF. The CDR3 DNA sequence: TGCAGCGCCGTTTCCGGGAGGGTGGATGAGCAGTTCTTC.

The J gene is TRBJ1-1, the V gene TRBV5-5; no reliable D call. Germline V lookup: CDR1 SGHKS, CDR2 YYEKEE (reference sequence). This CDR3 has 14 amino acids. Trimming left V 3 bases short and J 5 bases short, with 14 bases between. The CDR3 sequence: CASSSAPWLTEAFF. CDR3 coding DNA: TGTGCCAGCAGCTCGGCGCCCTGGCTGACTGAAGCTTTCTTT.

The chain links TRBV7-7 to TRBJ2-2; TRBD1 matches at 7 bases. Germline-derived CDR1 and CDR2 are SSHAT and FNYEAQ (reference sequence). This CDR3 comprises 13 residues. J gave up 6 bases and V 5 bases, and 3 bases lay outside the gene matches. The CDR3 region is CASSHGTAGELFF. The CDR3, as DNA: TGTGCCAGCAGCCACGGGACAGCCGGGGAGCTGTTTTTT.

This chain links TRBV27 with TRBJ2-3; 10 bases are a match to TRBD2. The V and J ends lost 2 bases and 5 bases, in that order; junction bases with no gene match: 7. The V gene's germline CDR1 is MNHEY and CDR2 SMNVEV (reference sequence). There are 16 residues in the CDR3. The CDR3 reads CASSLRAGTSVDTQYF. The CDR3 nucleotides read TGTGCCAGCAGTTTAAGAGCCGGGACTAGCGTAGATACGCAGTATTTT.

The J gene is TRBJ1-4, the V gene TRBV5-1; no firm D call. The CDR3 is 13 amino acids. In germline, CDR1 is SGHRS, CDR2 YFSETQ. V lost 1 base to trimming and J lost 5 bases, with 6 bases between them. DNA of the CDR3: TGCGCCAGCAGCTTGTTAGGCAATGAAAAACTGTTTTTT. Protein sequence: CASSLLGNEKLFF.

V gene TRBV7-6 combines with J gene TRBJ2-7; 8 nucleotides match TRBD1. The V gene's germline CDR1 is SGHVS and CDR2 FNYEAQ. V gave up 2 bases and J gave up 3 bases; unmatched junction bases: 6. This CDR3 is 15 amino acids long. CDR3 protein: CASSLRPGQVYEQYF. The CDR3 nucleotides are TGTGCCAGCAGCTTACGTCCGGGACAGGTCTACGAGCAGTACTTC.

The chain employs TRBV9 and TRBJ1-3; D call uncertain. The germline V and J ends were trimmed by 2 bases and 7 bases, with 10 bases remaining between them. CDR1 and CDR2 from the germline V gene are SGDLS and YYNGEE. This CDR3 is built from 13 residues. The CDR3 DNA reads TGTGCCAGCAGCGTGGACCGGAGCAACACCATATATTTT. Encoded protein: CASSVDRSNTIYF.

The chain combines TRBV9 with TRBJ1-1; tentatively, D is TRBD1 (6 bases). This CDR3 has 15 amino acids. Trimming shortened V by 0 bases and J by 8 bases, and 17 bases separated the two germline ends. Germline CDR1 SGDLS, CDR2 YYNGEE. The CDR3 DNA sequence: TGTGCCAGCAGCGTAGCTTTATCGGACAGCCAGGAAGCTTTCTTT. Translation: CASSVALSDSQEAFF.

The chain employs TRBV4-3 and TRBJ2-7, with D possibly TRBD2 on 5 matching bases. Germline-derived CDR1 and CDR2 are LGHNA and YSLEER. The CDR3 is 15 amino acids. V lost 4 bases to trimming and J lost 7 bases, with 20 bases between them. In DNA, the CDR3 is TGCGCCAGCAGCCGAGCGACACTAGTGTCGGGTGAGCAGTACTTC. This codes for CASSRATLVSGEQYF.

The rearrangement joins TRBV14 to TRBJ2-7, with D unclear. Trimming shortened V by 1 base and J by 1 base, and 11 bases separated the two germline ends. The germline gives CDR1 SGHDN, CDR2 FVKESK. This CDR3 spans 15 amino acids. CDR3 in DNA: TGTGCCAGCAGCCAAGGGTTGCGCCAGTCCTACGAGCAGTACTTC. Protein product: CASSQGLRQSYEQYF. The full variable domain, in which reference TRBV14 and TRBJ2-7 provide the parts outside the CDR3, is EAGVTQFPSHSVIEKGQTVTLRCDPISGHDNLYWYRRVMGKEIKFLLHFVKESKQDESGMPNNRFLAERTGGTYSTLKVQPAELEDSGVYFCASSQGLRQSYEQYFGPGTRLTVT.

The V and J genes are TRBV29-1 and TRBJ1-1; TRBD1 might be the D (5 bases). The germline gives CDR1 SQVTM, CDR2 ANQGSEA. The V end was cut by 0 bases, the J end by 10 bases, with 18 bases between. This CDR3 has 14 amino acids. As DNA, the CDR3 is TGCAGCGTTGAAGATTGGTTGGCAGAAAGGGGAGCTTTCTTT. Translating gives CSVEDWLAERGAFF.

The chain employs TRBV6-1 and TRBJ2-1; D is unresolved. V lost 2 bases to trimming and J lost 14 bases, with 16 bases between them. This CDR3 comprises 13 residues. CDR1 and CDR2 from the germline V gene are MNHNS and SASEGT. CDR3: CASSELASPLEFF. For the CDR3, the DNA is TGTGCCAGCAGTGAATTGGCCAGCCCCCTTGAGTTCTTC.

This rearrangement joins TRBV27 to TRBJ1-2; D is unresolved. The CDR3 sequence is 14 residues long. CDR1 is MNHEY, CDR2 SMNVEV, per germline (reference sequence). The ends were cut back, 3 bases at V and 8 bases at J, with 16 bases in the middle. The CDR3 DNA sequence: TGTGCCAGCAGTTTCGGGCAGCACGGGTCGGGCTACACCTTC. Protein sequence: CASSFGQHGSGYTF.

The gene calls are TRBV7-8 and TRBJ2-1; a possible D gene is TRBD2 (5 bases). Germline assignment: CDR1 SGHVS and CDR2 FQNEAQ. Trimming left V 1 base short and J 10 bases short, with 8 bases between. The CDR3 totals 12 residues. The CDR3 sequence: CASSLERGEQFF. The CDR3 DNA follows: TGTGCCAGCAGCTTAGAGAGAGGGGAGCAGTTCTTC.

The chain is built from TRBV5-1 and TRBJ1-4; a possible D gene is TRBD1 (5 bases). The germline V and J ends were trimmed by 0 bases and 5 bases, with 11 bases remaining between them. The germline gives CDR1 SGHRS, CDR2 YFSETQ. The CDR3 spans 15 residues. CDR3 protein: CASSLGAGANEKLFF. DNA for the CDR3: TGCGCCAGCAGCTTGGGTGCCGGGGCCAATGAAAAACTGTTTTTT.

This sequence joins TRBV7-9 and TRBJ1-2; D unresolved. This CDR3 spans 15 amino acids. The germline gives CDR1 SEHNR, CDR2 FQNEAQ (reference sequence). Between the trimmed V and J ends, which lost 5 bases and 4 bases, there was a span of 17 bases. CDR3 protein: CASSPREGFLYGYTF. The CDR3 DNA reads TGTGCCAGCAGCCCCCGGGAAGGATTCCTCTATGGCTACACCTTC.

Worth noting for this clone: Other DNA sequences of this sample code for an identical CDR3. This rearrangement joins TRBV28 to TRBJ1-4; D perhaps matches TRBD1 (6 bases). Germline lookup yields CDR1 MDHEN and CDR2 SYDVKM. CDR3 length: 12 amino acids. With 8 bases removed from V and 8 bases from J, the gap between germline ends came to 12 bases. The CDR3 DNA sequence: TGTGCCAGCTCGGGGGGGGGCGAAAAACTGTTTTTT. It translates to CASSGGGEKLFF.

This chain joins TRBV21-1 and TRBJ1-4; the table's TRBD1 call for D was not verified on the DNA. TRBV21-1 is assigned pseudogene status. CDR3 length equals 16 residues. This chain's CDR3 is CASSKGTGGRYEKLFF. The CDR3 nucleotides read TGTGCCAGCAGCAAAGGGACAGGGGGCCGGTATGAAAAACTGTTTTTT.

The V and J genes are TRBV15 and TRBJ1-2, with unresolved D. The CDR3 contains 14 residues. Germline lookup yields CDR1 LNHNV and CDR2 YYDKDF (reference sequence). Trimming took 0 bases from V and 7 from J, leaving 12 bases between them. The CDR3 DNA reads as TGTGCCACCAGCAGAGATGAGGCAGTAGGTGGCTACACCTTC. The encoded protein is CATSRDEAVGGYTF.